In this sample, the clone carrying this T cell receptor beta chain turned up once. These data come from a study of chemoradiotherapy in HPV16-positive cancers. The ends were cut back, 2 bases at V and 4 bases at J, with 17 bases in the middle. Germline V gives CDR1 LNHDA, CDR2 SQIVND (reference sequence). There are 16 residues in the CDR3. Sequenced by immunoSEQ multiplex PCR; TCRdb stores in-frame clones only, minus some. Among tens of thousands of clones listed, under 95% were seen once. This chain joins TRBV19 and TRBJ2-5, with a tentative D call TRBD1 (5 bases). The specimen comprised blood, sampled from a patient who underwent chemoradiotherapy. This clonotype was obtained from a human donor with HPV-associated anogenital cancer. The CDR3 DNA reads TGTGCCAGTAGTATAAGGAACAGGTCGCCCGCAGAGACCCAGTACTTC. This translates into CASSIRNRSPAETQYF.